The rows below give T cell receptor beta chains drawn from one sample of a study of CD8+ T cells in alopecia areata. This table comes from immunoSEQ multiplex PCR, and its TCRdb copy is limited to in-frame clones, with some not included. The table includes a few hundred thousand clones, around 43% detected once. Specimen: CD4+ T cells sorted from blood, collected at approximately week 36, from a patient treated with tofacitinib. Receptors were obtained from a human donor with alopecia areata. Both conserved end residues are trimmed from each CDR3. The D gene is left open where the match is weak.

CDR3aa	d_gene	v_gene	j_gene
SVEDRLDTQY	.	TRBV29-1	TRBJ2-3
ASSSTRSSYNEQF	.	TRBV5-1	TRBJ2-1
ATSREMRALYGYT	.	TRBV15	TRBJ1-2
ASSPIAGGSYEQY	TRBD2	TRBV18	TRBJ2-7
AWSGTGAVAKNIQY	TRBD1	TRBV30	TRBJ2-4
ASSVGQGTYEQF	.	TRBV9	TRBJ2-1
ASSSTAYEQY	.	TRBV7-8	TRBJ2-7
ASSGDRAGEQY	TRBD1	TRBV7-8	TRBJ2-7
SVDLSADTQY	.	TRBV29-1	TRBJ2-3
ASRAGQGNYEQY	TRBD1	TRBV6-1	TRBJ2-7
ASSLFPGTGGFVYGYT	TRBD1	TRBV28	TRBJ1-2
ASRTYNEQF	.	TRBV5-4	TRBJ2-1
ASRRMHGLARDEQY	.	TRBV7-8	TRBJ2-7
ASSVLPDGFAEQY	.	TRBV9	TRBJ2-7
ASSLGLSAPETQY	.	TRBV5-1	TRBJ2-5
AIRDTGGNTGELF	TRBD1	TRBV10-3	TRBJ2-2
SVEDLVGQGRVF	TRBD1	TRBV29-1	TRBJ2-1
SVDSYRETQY	.	TRBV29-1	TRBJ2-5
ASSPFGGGEAF	.	TRBV14	TRBJ1-1
ASSWTSGRASGELF	TRBD2	TRBV2	TRBJ2-2
AWRRGTMNYGYT	.	TRBV30	TRBJ1-2
ASSIDRDVGYT	.	TRBV19	TRBJ1-2
RPKAEETQY	.	TRBV29-1	TRBJ2-5
ASTISPRGNYGYT	.	TRBV28	TRBJ1-2
ATSRGLAGSYNEQF	TRBD2	TRBV15	TRBJ2-1
ASSLAEWGNIQY	.	TRBV5-1	TRBJ2-4
AWSVGLAGGNEQF	TRBD2	TRBV30	TRBJ2-1
ASRSDAVAGELF	.	TRBV7-9	TRBJ2-2
ASSGCSYNEQF	.	TRBV21-1	TRBJ2-1
ASSLKTGESFEQY	TRBD1	TRBV7-2	TRBJ2-7
ASSLSGYADTQY	.	TRBV7-2	TRBJ2-3
ASSRGPQETQY	.	TRBV7-3	TRBJ2-5
AWTGREDQPQH	.	TRBV30	TRBJ1-5
AWSRWGGTGELF	TRBD2	TRBV30	TRBJ2-2
SAYSGREQF	TRBD2	TRBV20-1	TRBJ2-1
ASSVGASSAGELF	.	TRBV9	TRBJ2-2
ASSVIAGPRVIQY	TRBD2	TRBV7-9	TRBJ2-4
ASSPDRGNNQPQH	TRBD1	TRBV11-2	TRBJ1-5
ASSESRTGEHGYT	TRBD1	TRBV25-1	TRBJ1-2
ASSLVDVRGAQY	.	TRBV11-2	TRBJ2-5
ARVYREGSYEQY	.	TRBV5-8	TRBJ2-7
ASALGGAGTDTQY	.	TRBV27	TRBJ2-3
ASSKGRSYEQY	.	TRBV6-1	TRBJ2-7
ASSPSLYEQY	.	TRBV7-2	TRBJ2-7
ASSVTGEREKLF	TRBD1	TRBV2	TRBJ1-4
ASSWSGGSGDTQY	TRBD2	TRBV7-2	TRBJ2-3
ASSIAGQGDYGYT	TRBD1	TRBV19	TRBJ1-2
SVEILRTAMTTEAF	.	TRBV29-1	TRBJ1-1
ASTRDSDYNEQF	TRBD1	TRBV7-9	TRBJ2-1
ASGLESHTDTQY	.	TRBV5-1	TRBJ2-3
ASSQIADPTDTQY	.	TRBV4-2	TRBJ2-3
ASSEFQENYGYT	.	TRBV25-1	TRBJ1-2
ASSMPAGGGSYEQY	TRBD2	TRBV19	TRBJ2-7
ASSSRTGIQY	.	TRBV7-8	TRBJ2-4